What follows describes a single TCR beta chain. These data belong to a study of blood T cell repertoires in COVID-19. The CDR3 sequence is 12 residues long. Trimming pared 4 bases from V and 2 bases from J, leaving 6 bases between. CDR1 is SNHLY and CDR2 is FYNNEI in the germline V gene. Profiling relied on immunoSEQ multiplex PCR, and the TCRdb table lists in-frame clones only, not all of them. The repertoire holds about 160,000 clones, roughly 80% seen once, with around 8.1% in the top ten. This receptor was obtained from a man in his fifties or sixties with acute or convalescent COVID-19. This chain links TRBV2 with TRBJ2-7, with D perhaps matching TRBD1 (5 bases). Specimen: peripheral blood. In nucleotides, the CDR3 is TGTGCCAGCAGTGGACAGACCTACGAGCAGTACTTC. It specifies CASSGQTYEQYF.